Shown below are 4 T cell receptor beta chains from a single sample sequenced in a study of blood T cell repertoires in COVID-19. The table came from immunoSEQ multiplex PCR; TCRdb's copy has only in-frame clones and leaves some out. The sample carries 60,000 to 85,000 clones, roughly nine tenths recorded once. Sequencing was carried out using peripheral blood. These receptors were obtained from a woman aged 45-65 years with COVID-19, enrolled during active disease.

The chain joins TRBV12-3 or TRBV12-4 to TRBJ1-5; D is unresolved. Deletions cut 3 bases from V and 7 bases from J, with 7 bases between. The CDR3 sequence is 12 residues long. As DNA, the CDR3 is TGTGCCAGCAGTTTTACAGACCAGCCCCAGCATTTT. This translates into CASSFTDQPQHF.

The chain employs TRBV29-1 and TRBJ1-2; 10 bases are a match to TRBD1. Germline trimming cut 7 bases from V and 3 bases from J; bases unmatched to any gene: 5. Per germline, CDR1 SQVTM and CDR2 ANQGSEA. The CDR3 length is 13 residues. CDR3 sequence (DNA): TGCAGCGACTGGACAGGGGGGGACTATGGCTACACCTTC. Translated, it gives CSDWTGGDYGYTF.

A note on this clone: Other nucleotide sequences from this sample produce the same CDR3. The CDR3 DNA reads as TGTGCCTGGAGTGTACGAGGTGATCAGCCCCAGCATTTT. This codes for CAWSVRGDQPQHF. The rearrangement links TRBV30 to TRBJ1-5, with D unresolved. The CDR3 consists of 13 residues. Germline V gene lookup returns CDR1 GTSNPN and CDR2 SVGIG (reference sequence). V was shortened by 0 bases and J by 5 bases, with 8 bases between the two germline ends.

The rearrangement links TRBV5-6 to TRBJ2-7; 7 positions match TRBD2. The CDR3 is 16 residues long. The V and J ends lost 4 bases and 1 base, in that order; junction bases with no gene match: 11. Per the germline V gene, CDR1 is SGHDT and CDR2 is YYEEEE. The DNA of the CDR3 is TGTGCCAGCAGCGCCCTCCGAGCGGGACTTTCCTACGAGCAGTACTTC. Amino acid sequence: CASSALRAGLSYEQYF.